This entry features one T cell receptor (beta chain) sequence. This sample was taken from a study of blood T cell repertoires in COVID-19. Assay used: immunoSEQ multiplex PCR; TCRdb lists only in-frame clones, some missing. The sample holds over 90,000 clones, over 65% seen once. This TCR derives from a human donor in a cohort sampled during active COVID-19. Source material: peripheral blood.

CDR3 nucleotide sequence: TGTGCCAGCAGTTTATACCGGGGGGGGTGGGAGACCCAGTACTTC. It is translated as CASSLYRGGWETQYF. V is TRBV28 and J is TRBJ2-5; 8 nucleotides line up with TRBD2. The CDR3 has 15 residues. Germline V gene data show CDR1 as MDHEN and CDR2 as SYDVKM. After removal of 1 base from V and 5 bases from J, the junction contained 6 bases not matched to a gene. Variable domain in full (rest from reference TRBV28 and TRBJ2-5): DVKVTQSSRYLVKRTGEKVFLECVQDMDHENMFWYRQDPGLGLRLIYFSYDVKMKEKGDIPEGYSVSREKKERFSLILESASTNQTSMYLCASSLYRGGWETQYFGPGTRLLVL.